This T cell receptor beta chain was captured in a study of cytomegalovirus exposure and HLA in healthy donors. Study-wide results and limits: Later analysis suggested links between common viral pathogens and several top significant clusters. Investigators reported 150 to 200 TCR beta chains as tied to cytomegalovirus. Sequence variants that were highly shared formed a cluster that was likely a sequencing artifact.

Both 60 Vbeta primers and 13 Jbeta primers went into the PCR. Per the original methods: The authors later counted 70 million to 80 million unique TCR beta chains, roughly 10 million of them shared. The method was immunoSEQ multiplex PCR; TCRdb's version includes in-frame clones alone and lacks a portion of them. V and J calls plus clone size are reproduced from that table; the DNA served to infer D and trimming. The table lists about 200,000 clones, around 76% of them singletons. Regarding this clone: Its antigen is unknown.

This TCR was recovered from a man between 40 and 49 years old in good health and CMV-seropositive. The sequencing sample was made of PBMCs.

The CDR3 loop reads CASSPIAGDNEQFF. The CDR3 coding sequence is TGTGCCAGCTCACCAATAGCGGGCGACAATGAGCAGTTCTTC. The chain uses TRBV18 and TRBJ2-1, with TRBD2 matching over 7 bases. V trimming: 2 bases; J trimming: 5 bases; junction bases outside the gene matches: 3. CDR3 size: 14 residues. In germline, CDR1 is KGHSH, CDR2 LQKENI.